The subject of this entry is one T cell receptor (beta chain). This clonotype has a single count. Its binding antigen is unknown. No qualities accompany the bases; no much larger clone lies one base away. One read provides weak support. Peripheral blood CD8+ and CD4+ T cells from healthy donors, Susac syndrome patients and multiple sclerosis patients were profiled using high-throughput TCR beta sequencing. Treatment-naive patients with stable or active relapsing-remitting disease fulfilling revised McDonald criteria were used as multiple sclerosis controls. Bulk CD8+ and CD4+ T cells were purified magnetically by negative isolation, whereas CD8+ TEMRA cells were enriched by FACS. Blood was drawn into EDTA tubes, processed within 24 hours, and PBMCs were isolated by density gradient centrifugation. PBMCs intended for TCR sequencing were frozen in liquid nitrogen and were later thawed in a 37 degrees C water bath. A purity of at least 90% was achieved for sorted or isolated CD4+, CD8+ and CD8+ TEMRA cells.

The sample originates from a study of CD8 T cells in Susac syndrome (dated by TCRdb to the late 2010s). Some background on the complete study: Repertoire sequencing was used to test whether CD8+ T cell activation and differentiation in Susac syndrome was antigen driven. Clonality of the CD8+ T cell repertoire was compared between over ten healthy donors, about 14 Susac syndrome patients and around 16 multiple sclerosis patients.

Study-level results and caveats: The TCR sequencing and HLA analysis was acknowledged to have included a relatively small number of individuals.

RNA was extracted using the RNeasy kit, and about 0.45 to 1 microgram was reverse transcribed with random hexamers. TCR beta CDR3 regions were amplified with the immunoSEQ multiplex PCR assay covering 54 Vbeta and 13 Jbeta segments. To correct PCR amplification bias, a synthetic template baseline was used for both primer optimization and computational correction. The published analysis was carried out like this. Only productive sequences were kept, with reads annotated to V, D and J genes according to IMGT and analyzed in immunoSEQ Analyzer. Clonality was computed as one minus Shannon entropy normalized by log2 of the number of productive unique sequences. Public and private clones were assessed among the 100 most prevalent clones of each patient and control. Clones were defined as Susac-specific when absent from the healthy and MS cohorts, from approximately 1,100 published viral clones and from other ImmuneACCESS disease sequences. The raw public reads went through TCRdb reprocessing: fastp at Q25, MiXCR clone calling, in-frame beta chains kept. Identical CDR3 protein sequences are pooled into one entry, listed with their most common genes and DNA. The V and J calls shown here were made by TCRdb, not taken from the authors' results. The sample profile shows almost 450,000 distinct CDR3 sequences; around 85% of them were found once. Of the sample, about 0.12% is held by the ten largest clones.

Including cysteine and phenylalanine, the CDR3 has 16 amino acids. Only the CDR3 DNA is retained, 48 bases long and in frame from the first base. The V end loses 6 bases and the J end loses 0 bases, and a stretch of 18 bases separates them. CDR1 MDHEN and CDR2 SYDVKM are derived from the germline V gene. This receptor was obtained from a human donor with multiple sclerosis. Sample: CD8+ T cells from PBMCs. The rearranged chain carries TRBV28 and TRBJ2-7; a tentative D call is TRBD2 (5 bases match). The sequenced DNA is TGTGCCAGCAGCCTTCAAGCCGGACTGTACTCCTACGAGCAGTACTTC. Protein translation: CASSLQAGLYSYEQYF.